A few counts support the clone carrying this TCR beta chain. Cells sorted as Tregs were CD4+, CD25+ and CD127-/low. TCRdb re-derived calls from the 5' RACE reads in MiXCR, one entry per CDR3 protein. The sample shows about 57,000 distinct CDR3 sequences, 26% of them seen only once. The sample taken for sequencing was tumor-infiltrating Tregs sorted from the breast tumor. The clonotype comes from a female donor with breast cancer.

The CDR3 here is CASSSETYNEQFF. CDR3 in DNA: TGTGCCAGCAGTAGCGAGACCTACAATGAGCAGTTCTTC. V is TRBV7-2 and J is TRBJ2-1; tentatively, D is TRBD2 (5 bases). Germline lookup yields CDR1 SGHTA and CDR2 FQGNSA. The V end lost 6 bases, the J end lost 2 bases, and 8 bases lay between the germline ends. The CDR3 spans 13 residues.